The 32 T cell receptor beta chains presented below share a single source sample, sequenced in a study of beta chain features in type 1 diabetes. Expressed TCRB transcripts got sequenced, as all isolated RNA was reverse transcribed. Produced via immunoSEQ multiplex PCR; TCRdb's table is partial and in-frame only. The sample lists 35,000 to 50,000 clones; 50% were seen once. The sample consisted of stem cell memory CD4+ T cells from blood. Source of these receptors: a woman in her twenties or thirties in good health.

The chain recombines TRBV6-6 with TRBJ1-4; perhaps TRBD1 as D (5 bases). The ends were cut back, 4 bases at V and 2 bases at J, with 11 bases in the middle. The CDR3 spans 15 residues. The germline gives CDR1 MNHNY, CDR2 SVGAGI (reference sequence). The CDR3 region is CASSFQGDTNEKLFF. The CDR3, as DNA: TGTGCCAGCAGTTTCCAGGGCGACACTAATGAAAAACTGTTTTTT.

The chain links TRBV5-4 to TRBJ2-7, with 9 bases aligning to TRBD1. This CDR3 has 14 residues. The junction had 4 bases not matched to a gene; V was cut back by 0 bases and J by 6 bases. CDR1 is SGHNT, CDR2 YYREEE, per germline (reference sequence). The CDR3: CASSLEGQGSEQYF. CDR3 bases: TGTGCCAGCAGCTTGGAAGGACAGGGGAGCGAGCAGTACTTC.

The V gene is TRBV6-5, the J gene TRBJ2-7; no definite D call. The CDR3 runs 15 residues. Trimming cost V 6 bases and J 2 bases, with 17 bases left between them. Germline lookup yields CDR1 MNHEY and CDR2 SVGAGI. The CDR3: CASSLTPSPAYEQYF. The CDR3 nucleotides read TGTGCCAGCAGCTTGACACCCTCTCCGGCCTACGAGCAGTACTTC.

The chain recombines TRBV7-2 with TRBJ2-5, with TRBD2 matching over 9 bases. The J segment lost 2 bases and the V segment lost 4 bases, leaving 5 bases of the junction unmatched. This CDR3 comprises 15 residues. Looked up from germline, CDR1 is SGHTA and CDR2 is FQGNSA. The CDR3 spells CASSSGLAGQETQYF. CDR3 sequence (DNA): TGTGCCAGCAGCTCGGGACTAGCCGGTCAAGAGACCCAGTACTTC. The entire variable domain, with the rest obtained from reference TRBV7-2 and TRBJ2-5, is as follows: GAGVSQSPSNKVTEKGKDVELRCDPISGHTALYWYRQSLGQGLEFLIYFQGNSAPDKSGLPSDRFSAERTGGSVSTLTIQRTQQEDSAVYLCASSSGLAGQETQYFGPGTRLLVL.

The chain employs TRBV28 and TRBJ2-7; TRBD1 might be the D (5 bases). The CDR3 spans 14 residues. Per the germline V gene, CDR1 is MDHEN and CDR2 is SYDVKM. V gave up 2 bases and J gave up 0 bases, with 8 bases separating them. CDR3 amino acids: CASSLVGDSYEQYF. The CDR3 region has the DNA TGTGCCAGCAGTTTAGTAGGGGACTCCTACGAGCAGTACTTC.

V is TRBV2 and J is TRBJ2-5, with TRBD2 as a possible D gene (6 bases). Trimming shortened V by 6 bases and J by 5 bases, and 10 bases separated the two germline ends. In germline, CDR1 is SNHLY, CDR2 FYNNEI. CDR3 length: 12 residues. The CDR3, as DNA: TGTGCCAGCAGGGGGGGTGGGGAGACCCAGTACTTC. Translation gives CASRGGGETQYF.

This chain uses TRBV5-1 with TRBJ2-5; TRBD2 might be the D (6 bases). Trimming took 4 bases from V and 4 from J, leaving 17 bases between them. The CDR3 is 15 residues long. Germline loops: CDR1 SGHRS, CDR2 YFSETQ. The CDR3 DNA reads as TGCGCCAGCAGCCCCCGGGAGCCGGATAGAGAGACCCAGTACTTC. This encodes CASSPREPDRETQYF.

The chain uses TRBV18 and TRBJ1-5; 7 positions match TRBD1. Germline CDR1 reads KGHSH; CDR2 reads LQKENI. The CDR3 is 14 residues long. V gave up 3 bases and J gave up 4 bases; unmatched junction bases: 3. The CDR3 DNA reads TGTGCCAGCTCACCCCAGGGGGTTAATCAGCCCCAGCATTTT. As protein: CASSPQGVNQPQHF.

This clone was recorded once. The rearrangement links TRBV2 to TRBJ1-1; D might be TRBD1 (5 bases). The CDR3 extends over 13 amino acids. Per germline, CDR1 SNHLY and CDR2 FYNNEI. The ends were cut back, 8 bases at V and 6 bases at J, with 16 bases in the middle. This chain's CDR3 is CASGGRGRAEAFF. The CDR3 bases are TGTGCCAGCGGGGGGAGAGGGCGGGCTGAAGCTTTCTTT.

The chain recombines TRBV7-9 with TRBJ1-2; D not resolved. The CDR3 contains 11 residues. V lost 3 bases and J 6 bases, leaving 5 bases between the germline ends. Germline-derived CDR1 and CDR2 are SEHNR and FQNEAQ (reference sequence). The CDR3 DNA is TGTGCCAGCAGCTTTACTGATGGCTACACCTTC. Translating it yields CASSFTDGYTF.

Here the CDR3 reads CASSLGGGFQETQYF. For the CDR3, the DNA is TGTGCCAGCAGCTTAGGTGGAGGGTTCCAAGAGACCCAGTACTTC. J is TRBJ2-5 and V is TRBV7-2; a possible D gene is TRBD2 (6 bases). The V gene's germline CDR1 is SGHTA and CDR2 FQGNSA. V was trimmed by 1 base and J by 1 base, leaving 10 bases between them. The CDR3 sequence is 15 residues long.

The CDR3 is CASSIGTTNTGELFF. DNA of the CDR3: TGTGCCAGCAGCATAGGGACTACAAACACCGGGGAGCTGTTTTTT. The chain combines TRBV7-3 with TRBJ2-2; 7 nucleotides line up with TRBD2. This CDR3 spans 15 amino acids. Germline CDR1 and CDR2: SGHTA and FQGTGA. V lost 5 bases, J lost 2 bases, and 5 bases stayed unmatched.

The V and J genes are TRBV6-6 and TRBJ1-1, with D possibly matching TRBD1 (5 bases). Germline-derived CDR1 and CDR2 are MNHNY and SVGAGI (reference sequence). V was clipped by 4 bases and J by 1 base, with 7 bases between them. The CDR3 covers 13 residues. The CDR3 is CASSWGGNTEAFF. The CDR3 DNA follows: TGTGCCAGCAGTTGGGGGGGGAACACTGAAGCTTTCTTT.

J is TRBJ2-3 and V is TRBV29-1; 10 nucleotides agree with TRBD1. Germline V gives CDR1 SQVTM, CDR2 ANQGSEA. Losses at the gene ends were 6 bases for V and 4 bases for J; bases not matched to a gene: 7. This CDR3 is built from 14 residues. CDR3 sequence (DNA): TGCAGCGTGGCCGGGACAGGGGATGCAGATACGCAGTATTTT. Amino acids: CSVAGTGDADTQYF.

The CDR3 region is CASSEGLAYNEQFF. CDR3 sequence (DNA): TGTGCCAGCAGCGAGGGACTAGCGTACAATGAGCAGTTCTTC. The rearrangement uses TRBV7-2 and TRBJ2-1; 10 bases map to TRBD2. V shed 5 bases, J shed 4 bases, and the junction held 2 bases outside the gene matches. The CDR3 extends over 14 amino acids. CDR1 is SGHTA and CDR2 is FQGNSA in the germline V gene.

The J gene is TRBJ1-1, the V gene TRBV27, with D unclear. Germline CDR1 is MNHEY and CDR2 is SMNVEV (reference sequence). This CDR3 contains 20 residues. Trimming cost V 7 bases and J 2 bases, with 32 bases left between them. CDR3 amino acids: CASTAHKGGVGYGFNTEAFF. CDR3 nucleotides: TGTGCCAGCACTGCCCACAAGGGCGGGGTTGGGTATGGGTTTAACACTGAAGCTTTCTTT.

V is TRBV4-3 and J is TRBJ2-7; 8 bases agree with TRBD2. This CDR3 spans 17 amino acids. Losses at the gene ends were 1 base for V and 0 bases for J; bases not matched to a gene: 8. Germline V gene sequence: CDR1 LGHNA, CDR2 YSLEER. Here the CDR3 DNA reads TGCGCCAGCAGCCAAGTAATACAAGCGGGAGACTCCTACGAGCAGTACTTC. Its protein is CASSQVIQAGDSYEQYF.

The V call is TRBV7-8, the J call TRBJ2-7; TRBD2 matches 9 bases. The CDR3 has 15 residues. Germline loops: CDR1 SGHVS, CDR2 FQNEAQ. The V gene end was trimmed by 1 base and the J gene end by 2 bases; junction bases not matched to a gene: 3. This chain's CDR3 is CASSLVRGRAYEQYF. DNA of the CDR3: TGTGCCAGCAGCTTAGTCCGCGGGAGGGCCTACGAGCAGTACTTC.

This clone has more than one count but fewer than ten. V and J are TRBV28 and TRBJ1-1; maybe TRBD1 (6 bases). The V end was cut by 11 bases, the J end by 1 base, with 14 bases between. This CDR3 region has 13 residues. The germline V gene has CDR1 MDHEN and CDR2 SYDVKM. The CDR3 spells CAGAGGPNTEAFF. CDR3 in DNA: TGTGCCGGGGCCGGGGGGCCGAACACTGAAGCTTTCTTT. Supplemented by reference TRBV28 and TRBJ1-1, the full variable domain reads DVKVTQSSRYLVKRTGEKVFLECVQDMDHENMFWYRQDPGLGLRLIYFSYDVKMKEKGDIPEGYSVSREKKERFSLILESASTNQTSMYLCAGAGGPNTEAFFGQGTRLTVV.

The chain has TRBV9 and TRBJ2-1; TRBD2 matches at 12 bases. The CDR3 length is 15 residues. Germline V CDR1 and CDR2: SGDLS, YYNGEE. V shed 2 bases, J shed 7 bases, and the junction held 4 bases outside the gene matches. The CDR3 DNA follows: TGTGCCAGCAGCGTTTCTAGCGGGAGGGTTAATGAGCAGTTCTTC. This sequence encodes CASSVSSGRVNEQFF.

The CDR3 DNA sequence: TGCGCCAGCAGCTGGGACAACCAAGAGACCCAGTACTTC. This gives the protein CASSWDNQETQYF. V and J are TRBV5-1 and TRBJ2-5; TRBD1 is a possible D gene (6 bases). The CDR3 has 13 amino acids. V was cut by 3 bases and J by 0 bases, with 6 bases left in between. Germline assignment: CDR1 SGHRS and CDR2 YFSETQ.

J is TRBJ2-1 and V is TRBV7-3; TRBD2 might be the D (5 bases). With 5 bases removed from V and 0 bases from J, the gap between germline ends came to 14 bases. CDR1 is SGHTA and CDR2 is FQGTGA in the germline V gene. CDR3 length: 16 amino acids. CDR3 sequence: CASSPGGGPSYNEQFF. For the CDR3, the DNA is TGTGCCAGCAGCCCCGGCGGCGGGCCCTCCTACAATGAGCAGTTCTTC.

The DNA of the CDR3 is TGTGCCAGCAGCGGAAGGGGGAGTAACACCGGGGAGCTGTTTTTT. Its protein product is CASSGRGSNTGELFF. The chain uses TRBV9 and TRBJ2-2; weak D call: TRBD1 (6 bases). The germline V gene has CDR1 SGDLS and CDR2 YYNGEE. V was clipped by 3 bases and J by 2 bases, with 11 bases between them. CDR3 length: 15 amino acids.

The chain links TRBV7-2 to TRBJ2-5; D possibly corresponds to TRBD1 (5 bases). V was clipped by 5 bases and J by 2 bases, with 15 bases between them. The CDR3 extends over 15 amino acids. Germline values: CDR1 SGHTA, CDR2 FQGNSA. The CDR3 DNA is TGTGCCAGCAGCGCCAGGGCTACCCATCAAGAGACCCAGTACTTC. Amino acids: CASSARATHQETQYF. Full variable domain (remainder filled in from reference TRBV7-2 and TRBJ2-5): GAGVSQSPSNKVTEKGKDVELRCDPISGHTALYWYRQSLGQGLEFLIYFQGNSAPDKSGLPSDRFSAERTGGSVSTLTIQRTQQEDSAVYLCASSARATHQETQYFGPGTRLLVL.

V is TRBV7-2 and J is TRBJ1-3; unclear D gene. CDR3 length equals 15 residues. Germline assignment: CDR1 SGHTA and CDR2 FQGNSA. V was trimmed by 5 bases and J by 2 bases, leaving 13 bases between them. This CDR3 is CASSGRTGAGNTIYF. In nucleotides, the CDR3 is TGTGCCAGCAGCGGGAGGACGGGAGCTGGAAACACCATATATTTT.

The genes are TRBV5-8 and TRBJ1-3, with no clear D. This CDR3 has 14 residues. Germline V gene data show CDR1 as SGHTS and CDR2 as YDEGEE. Trimming stripped 0 bases from V and 4 bases from J, with 8 bases between. This chain's CDR3 is CASSLAPRGNTIYF. The DNA for the CDR3 is TGTGCCAGCAGCTTGGCCCCGAGGGGAAACACCATATATTTT.

The V gene is TRBV19, the J gene TRBJ2-5; 11 bases are shared with TRBD2. Germline lookup yields CDR1 LNHDA and CDR2 SQIVND (reference sequence). This CDR3 is 16 amino acids long. Trimming at V came to 4 bases and at J to 1 base, leaving 5 bases not matched to a gene. The CDR3: CASSNLLAGVQETQYF. CDR3 nucleotides: TGTGCCAGTAGTAATTTACTAGCGGGAGTCCAAGAGACCCAGTACTTC.

This clone came up once. The rearrangement joins TRBV19 to TRBJ2-7; D may be TRBD1 (5 bases). Trimming took 3 bases from V and 0 from J, leaving 15 bases between them. This CDR3 has 16 residues. Germline CDR1 is LNHDA and CDR2 is SQIVND (reference sequence). CDR3 protein: CASSIRQGLSSYEQYF. CDR3 bases: TGTGCCAGTAGTATCCGGCAGGGTCTAAGCTCCTACGAGCAGTACTTC.

This sequence joins TRBV15 and TRBJ2-7, with 10 bases matching TRBD1. There are 16 residues in the CDR3. Germline V CDR1 and CDR2: LNHNV, YYDKDF (reference sequence). J gave up 2 bases and V 3 bases, and 7 bases lay outside the gene matches. CDR3 sequence: CATSSPGDRGAYEQYF. CDR3 nucleotide sequence: TGTGCCACCAGCAGCCCGGGGGACAGGGGTGCCTACGAGCAGTACTTC.

This clone was counted once. This chain links TRBV4-3 with TRBJ2-5, with 10 bases identical to TRBD2. CDR1 is LGHNA and CDR2 is YSLEER in the germline V gene. This CDR3 region has 15 residues. The V gene end was trimmed by 3 bases and the J gene end by 2 bases; junction bases not matched to a gene: 3. CDR3 DNA sequence: TGCGCCAGCAGCCACGGACTAGCGGAGCAAGAGACCCAGTACTTC. This sequence encodes CASSHGLAEQETQYF.

The rearrangement uses TRBV20-1 and TRBJ2-5; possible D gene TRBD1, 6 bases. This CDR3 region has 11 residues. Trimming took off 6 bases at V and 11 bases at J, with 16 bases between the two ends. Germline-derived CDR1 and CDR2 are DFQATT and SNEGSKA (reference sequence). The CDR3 sequence: CSAEQGLEQYF. The CDR3 DNA reads as TGCAGTGCGGAACAGGGCTTGGAGCAGTACTTC.

The rearrangement links TRBV29-1 to TRBJ2-5; weak D call: TRBD1 (5 bases). The CDR3 has 14 amino acids. Germline loops: CDR1 SQVTM, CDR2 ANQGSEA. V was clipped by 6 bases and J by 5 bases, with 19 bases between them. This CDR3 is CSVDQGSLRETQYF. In nucleotides, the CDR3 is TGCAGCGTCGACCAGGGCAGCCTACGGGAGACCCAGTACTTC.